The rows below give T cell receptor beta chains drawn from one sample of a study of shared clonotypes between healthy human individuals. TCRdb keeps only in-frame clones here, not all; method: immunoSEQ multiplex PCR. The table has some 2.1 million clones, just under 95% seen once. The sequenced sample was naive CD8+ T cells from PBMCs. These receptors were taken from a man aged 18-30 years in good health. Some clones in this sample may be carry-over from other donors' samples. Each CDR3 is given with its conserved first and last residue. Each record gives: V gene, J gene, D gene, CDR3 protein, CDR3 DNA. A D gene is named only where the DNA matches it firmly.

V gene: TRBV27; J gene: TRBJ2-1; D gene: NA; CDR3 protein: CASSLFPRVPENEQFF; CDR3 DNA: TGTGCCAGCAGTTTATTCCCTAGAGTCCCTGAGAATGAGCAGTTCTTC
V gene: TRBV30; J gene: TRBJ2-5; D gene: NA; CDR3 protein: CASGDRQETQYF; CDR3 DNA: TGTGCCTCCGGAGACAGACAAGAGACCCAGTACTTC
V gene: TRBV30; J gene: TRBJ1-1; D gene: NA; CDR3 protein: CACYEGILDTEAFF; CDR3 DNA: TGTGCCTGTTACGAGGGGATATTGGACACTGAAGCTTTCTTT
V gene: TRBV7-8; J gene: TRBJ2-1; D gene: TRBD2; CDR3 protein: CASSFPLSGRALYNEQFF; CDR3 DNA: TGTGCCAGCAGCTTCCCTTTGAGCGGGAGGGCCCTCTACAATGAGCAGTTCTTC
V gene: TRBV7-9; J gene: TRBJ2-5; D gene: NA; CDR3 protein: CASSLARWGETQYF; CDR3 DNA: TGTGCCAGCAGCTTAGCGAGGTGGGGAGAGACCCAGTACTTC
V gene: TRBV27; J gene: TRBJ2-7; D gene: NA; CDR3 protein: CASSLGPLSYEQYF; CDR3 DNA: TGTGCCAGCAGTTTGGGACCCCTCTCCTACGAGCAGTACTTC
V gene: TRBV27; J gene: TRBJ2-5; D gene: NA; CDR3 protein: CASSAGRGTQYF; CDR3 DNA: TGTGCCAGCAGCGCAGGGCGCGGGACCCAGTACTTC
V gene: TRBV9; J gene: TRBJ2-7; D gene: NA; CDR3 protein: CASSIGGDTYEQYF; CDR3 DNA: TGTGCCAGCAGCATAGGCGGCGATACCTACGAGCAGTACTTC
V gene: TRBV11-2; J gene: TRBJ2-1; D gene: NA; CDR3 protein: CASSLDSYNEQFF; CDR3 DNA: TGTGCCAGCAGCTTAGACAGCTACAATGAGCAGTTCTTC
V gene: TRBV29-1; J gene: TRBJ1-1; D gene: NA; CDR3 protein: CSVPGPNTEAFF; CDR3 DNA: TGCAGCGTCCCCGGACCGAACACTGAAGCTTTCTTT
V gene: TRBV28; J gene: TRBJ2-2; D gene: NA; CDR3 protein: CASSFPGVGVTGELFF; CDR3 DNA: TGTGCCAGCAGTTTCCCCGGGGTAGGAGTCACCGGGGAGCTGTTTTTT
V gene: TRBV4-1; J gene: TRBJ2-7; D gene: NA; CDR3 protein: CASSPSRTNFVYEQYF; CDR3 DNA: TGCGCCAGCAGCCCATCAAGGACTAACTTCGTCTACGAGCAGTACTTC